A selection of T cell receptor beta chains follows, all from one sample in a study of post-analysis software for immune sequencing data. TCRdb re-called the PCR reads with MiXCR, one entry per CDR3 protein. The sample holds over 300,000 distinct CDR3 sequences; about a third are singletons and the top ten take 13%. Material: blood. The receptor source for this set is a girl aged 5 to 17 with multiple sclerosis. The CDR3 runs from the conserved cysteine through the conserved F or W. The D gene is left open where the match is weak. Only some rows state a clone size, as once, few, many or a class for expanded clones.

V gene: TRBV6-1
J gene: TRBJ2-6
D gene: .
clone size: few
CDR3 protein: CASSEHTGANVLTF
CDR3 DNA: TGTGCCAGCAGTGAACATACTGGGGCCAACGTCCTGACTTTC

V gene: TRBV7-2
J gene: TRBJ2-1
D gene: .
clone size: few
CDR3 protein: CASSLEGDPLYNEQFF
CDR3 DNA: TGTGCCAGCAGCTTAGAAGGGGATCCCCTCTACAATGAGCAGTTCTTC

V gene: TRBV18
J gene: TRBJ2-1
D gene: .
clone size: once
CDR3 protein: CASSPGANEQFF
CDR3 DNA: TGTGCCAGCTCACCGGGGGCCAATGAGCAGTTCTTC

V gene: TRBV7-2
J gene: TRBJ1-2
D gene: .
clone size: .
CDR3 protein: CASSLGAGDYGYTF
CDR3 DNA: TGTGCCAGCAGCTTGGGGGCGGGGGACTATGGCTACACCTTC

V gene: TRBV12-3/TRBV12-4
J gene: TRBJ2-5
D gene: .
clone size: few
CDR3 protein: CASSPLRAQETQYF
CDR3 DNA: TGTGCCAGCAGTCCCCTCAGGGCACAAGAGACCCAGTACTTC

V gene: TRBV7-3
J gene: TRBJ2-7
D gene: .
clone size: .
CDR3 protein: CASSLDWAGEQYF
CDR3 DNA: TGTGCCAGCAGCTTAGATTGGGCGGGCGAGCAGTACTTC

V gene: TRBV9
J gene: TRBJ1-1
D gene: .
clone size: .
CDR3 protein: CASSARGRGDTEAFF
CDR3 DNA: TGTGCCAGCAGCGCTAGAGGGAGGGGGGACACTGAAGCTTTCTTT

V gene: TRBV5-8
J gene: TRBJ2-2
D gene: .
clone size: .
CDR3 protein: CASSFRLGGELFF
CDR3 DNA: TGTGCCAGCAGCTTTCGTCTAGGCGGGGAGCTGTTTTTT

V gene: TRBV20-1
J gene: TRBJ2-5
D gene: TRBD2
clone size: few
CDR3 protein: CSARDPAGASSQQYF
CDR3 DNA: TGCAGTGCTAGAGATCCAGCGGGGGCCTCTAGCCAGCAGTACTTC

V gene: TRBV18
J gene: TRBJ1-2
D gene: .
clone size: few
CDR3 protein: CASSPRASYGYTF
CDR3 DNA: TGTGCCAGCTCACCAAGGGCCAGCTATGGCTACACCTTC

V gene: TRBV7-3
J gene: TRBJ2-3
D gene: .
clone size: few
CDR3 protein: CASSLKPGGTDTQYF
CDR3 DNA: TGTGCCAGCAGCTTAAAGCCGGGTGGCACAGATACGCAGTATTTT

V gene: TRBV20-1
J gene: TRBJ2-5
D gene: .
clone size: .
CDR3 protein: CSASSPPQETQYF
CDR3 DNA: TGCAGTGCTTCCTCCCCTCCGCAAGAGACCCAGTACTTC

V gene: TRBV28
J gene: TRBJ1-2
D gene: TRBD1
clone size: .
CDR3 protein: CASSLGDRGAGGYTF
CDR3 DNA: TGTGCCAGCAGTTTAGGGGACAGGGGAGCCGGTGGCTACACCTTC

V gene: TRBV6-5
J gene: TRBJ2-3
D gene: .
clone size: .
CDR3 protein: CASSYYPLMRGQDTDTQYF
CDR3 DNA: TGTGCCAGCAGTTACTACCCCTTAATGCGGGGACAAGACACAGATACGCAGTATTTT

V gene: TRBV20-1
J gene: TRBJ1-4
D gene: TRBD1
clone size: many
CDR3 protein: CSAARTGDEKLFF
CDR3 DNA: TGCAGTGCTGCCCGGACAGGGGACGAAAAACTGTTTTTT

V gene: TRBV5-1
J gene: TRBJ2-1
D gene: TRBD1
clone size: few
CDR3 protein: CASSPSRDRAYNEQFF
CDR3 DNA: TGCGCCAGCAGCCCCTCCCGGGACAGGGCCTACAATGAGCAGTTCTTC

V gene: TRBV29-1
J gene: TRBJ2-1
D gene: TRBD2
clone size: .
CDR3 protein: CSVEGRLAGGDTYNEQFF
CDR3 DNA: TGCAGCGTTGAAGGGAGGCTAGCGGGGGGCGACACCTACAATGAGCAGTTCTTC

V gene: TRBV7-9
J gene: TRBJ2-6
D gene: .
clone size: .
CDR3 protein: CASSPVGTSGANVLTF
CDR3 DNA: TGTGCCAGCAGCCCAGTGGGGACCTCTGGGGCCAACGTCCTGACTTTC

V gene: TRBV5-4
J gene: TRBJ2-5
D gene: .
clone size: .
CDR3 protein: CASSLGWQGLWYQETQYF
CDR3 DNA: TGTGCCAGCAGCTTGGGTTGGCAGGGCCTATGGTACCAAGAGACCCAGTACTTC

V gene: TRBV7-2
J gene: TRBJ2-1
D gene: .
clone size: few
CDR3 protein: CASSRRQGHNEQFF
CDR3 DNA: TGTGCCAGTAGCCGTCGCCAGGGGCACAATGAGCAGTTCTTC

V gene: TRBV6-1
J gene: TRBJ2-2
D gene: .
clone size: few
CDR3 protein: CASTLYAGELFF
CDR3 DNA: TGTGCCAGCACCTTGTATGCCGGGGAGCTGTTTTTT

V gene: TRBV4-1
J gene: TRBJ1-5
D gene: .
clone size: few
CDR3 protein: CASSLDPGLRGNQPQHF
CDR3 DNA: TGCGCCAGCAGCCTCGATCCGGGACTTCGGGGCAATCAGCCCCAGCATTTT

V gene: TRBV12-3/TRBV12-4
J gene: TRBJ2-5
D gene: .
clone size: few
CDR3 protein: CASSLQPTQETQYF
CDR3 DNA: TGTGCCAGCAGTTTACAGCCCACCCAAGAGACCCAGTACTTC

V gene: TRBV20-1
J gene: TRBJ2-1
D gene: .
clone size: .
CDR3 protein: CSARDKGDTISSYNEQFF
CDR3 DNA: TGCAGTGCTAGAGATAAAGGGGACACAATTAGCTCCTACAATGAGCAGTTCTTC

V gene: TRBV6-6
J gene: TRBJ2-7
D gene: TRBD2
clone size: .
CDR3 protein: CASSPGGTSGYEQYF
CDR3 DNA: TGTGCCAGCAGTCCCGGGGGGACTAGCGGATACGAGCAGTACTTC

V gene: TRBV20-1
J gene: TRBJ1-1
D gene: .
clone size: .
CDR3 protein: CSATLGGLNTEAFF
CDR3 DNA: TGCAGTGCTACTCTAGGAGGGTTGAACACTGAAGCTTTCTTT

V gene: TRBV20-1
J gene: TRBJ2-1
D gene: TRBD2
clone size: few
CDR3 protein: CSARSVGGYNEQFF
CDR3 DNA: TGCAGTGCTAGATCGGTGGGGGGGTACAATGAGCAGTTCTTC

V gene: TRBV6-5
J gene: TRBJ2-3
D gene: .
clone size: .
CDR3 protein: CASRTPGWADTQYF
CDR3 DNA: TGTGCCAGCAGGACCCCGGGATGGGCAGATACGCAGTATTTT

V gene: TRBV6-5
J gene: TRBJ2-1
D gene: TRBD1
clone size: .
CDR3 protein: CASRQGLYNEQFF
CDR3 DNA: TGTGCCAGCCGACAGGGCCTCTACAATGAGCAGTTCTTC

V gene: TRBV10-2
J gene: TRBJ1-6
D gene: .
clone size: few
CDR3 protein: CASSEPKIRAPLHF
CDR3 DNA: TGCGCCAGCAGTGAGCCCAAAATTAGGGCACCCCTCCACTTT

V gene: TRBV18
J gene: TRBJ2-3
D gene: .
clone size: few
CDR3 protein: CASSPPGRNQRDTQYF
CDR3 DNA: TGTGCCAGCTCACCACCAGGGAGGAATCAAAGAGATACGCAGTATTTT

V gene: TRBV19
J gene: TRBJ2-1
D gene: .
clone size: .
CDR3 protein: CATTQWDNEQFF
CDR3 DNA: TGTGCCACTACACAGTGGGACAATGAGCAGTTCTTC

V gene: TRBV6-5
J gene: TRBJ2-5
D gene: .
clone size: .
CDR3 protein: CASSYGGTQETQYF
CDR3 DNA: TGTGCCAGCAGTTACGGTGGTACCCAAGAGACCCAGTACTTC

V gene: TRBV7-8
J gene: TRBJ2-3
D gene: .
clone size: .
CDR3 protein: CASSPRVGADTQYF
CDR3 DNA: TGTGCCAGCAGCCCCCGGGTAGGGGCAGATACGCAGTATTTT

V gene: TRBV20-1
J gene: TRBJ2-5
D gene: TRBD2
clone size: .
CDR3 protein: CSARGGNGGAGETQYF
CDR3 DNA: TGCAGTGCTAGAGGGGGCAACGGGGGGGCCGGTGAGACCCAGTACTTC

V gene: TRBV20-1
J gene: TRBJ1-4
D gene: .
clone size: .
CDR3 protein: CSAYRDTAQGKLFF
CDR3 DNA: TGCAGTGCTTACCGGGACACGGCCCAGGGAAAACTGTTTTTT

V gene: TRBV27
J gene: TRBJ1-1
D gene: .
clone size: .
CDR3 protein: CASSPAGREGEAFF
CDR3 DNA: TGTGCCAGCAGTCCGGCAGGGAGAGAAGGTGAAGCTTTCTTT

V gene: TRBV3-1
J gene: TRBJ2-7
D gene: TRBD2
clone size: .
CDR3 protein: CASSSPGLAGGADSYEQYF
CDR3 DNA: TGTGCCAGCAGCTCACCGGGACTAGCGGGGGGTGCCGACTCCTACGAGCAGTACTTC

V gene: TRBV7-9
J gene: TRBJ1-2
D gene: .
clone size: .
CDR3 protein: CASSPGQSMYGYGYTF
CDR3 DNA: TGTGCCAGCAGCCCCGGACAGTCTATGTACGGCTATGGCTACACCTTC

V gene: TRBV6-5
J gene: TRBJ2-5
D gene: .
clone size: .
CDR3 protein: CASSPGLFQETQYF
CDR3 DNA: TGTGCCAGCAGCCCGGGACTGTTTCAAGAGACCCAGTACTTC

V gene: TRBV18
J gene: TRBJ2-4
D gene: .
clone size: many
CDR3 protein: CASSPSGAKNIQYF
CDR3 DNA: TGTGCCAGCTCACCTTCGGGGGCCAAAAACATTCAGTACTTC